This TCR beta chain was identified in a study of blood T cell repertoires in COVID-19. This clone was counted a few times. Assay used: immunoSEQ multiplex PCR; TCRdb lists only in-frame clones, some missing. The sample yields around 260,000 clones, roughly 85% seen once. Germline V gene data show CDR1 as LGHNT and CDR2 as FRNRAP. The CDR3 consists of 14 residues. Trimming removed 3 bases from V and 1 base from J, with 9 bases in between. The rearrangement joins TRBV12-5 to TRBJ1-1; TRBD1 is a possible D gene (5 bases). Material for sequencing was PBMCs or T cells enriched from blood (not recorded which). This TCR came from a young woman who had recovered from COVID-19. The CDR3: CASGFQGPNTEAFF. For the CDR3, the DNA is TGTGCTAGTGGTTTTCAGGGCCCGAACACTGAAGCTTTCTTT.